This is a list of T cell receptor delta chains from one sample in a study of gamma-delta T cells after stem cell transplantation. TCRdb re-called the RT-PCR reads with CATT. The sample carries 2,200 or so delta-chain clones, 3.8% recorded once. The source material was gamma-delta T cells. The receptor set was obtained from a human donor. It is not recorded whose cells these are; they may come from a transplant donor. Both conserved end residues are part of each CDR3.

TRDV2	TRDJ3	20	CACDPITGGYRSWDTRQMFF
TRDV1	TRDJ1	20	CALGEVGPILLGGLTDKLIF
TRDV2	TRDJ1	18	CACDTVGTGGFLTDKLIF
TRDV2	TRDJ1	20	CACDTVKPTGGQSYTDKLIF
TRDV2	TRDJ1	15	CACDTLGANTDKLIF
TRDV3	TRDJ1	16	CAAKRSPAMGHDKLIF
TRDV2	TRDJ1	14	CACDTILGANKLIF
TRDV2	TRDJ1	15	CACDPLGDPTDKLIF
TRDV2	TRDJ1	18	CACDAVTGGYAGTDKLIF
TRDV2	TRDJ1	13	CACDGLGENKLIF
TRDV2	TRDJ1	16	CACDTLGDTLTDKLIF
TRDV2	TRDJ1	15	CACDAVTGGRDKLIF
TRDV2	TRDJ1	22	CACDTVSYPVLGDNPYTDKLIF
TRDV2	TRDJ3	18	CACDTVDSDSWDTRQMFF
TRDV2	TRDJ1	19	CACDPVLGDTPLYTDKLIF
TRDV2	TRDJ1	16	CACELLGATGPDKLIF
TRDV2	TRDJ1	15	CACDFILTGGYELIF
TRDV2	TRDJ1	16	CACDSLLGDTLDKLIF
TRDV2	TRDJ1	15	CACDTVIAAGPKLIF
TRDV2	TRDJ1	15	CACDRLGGNTDKLIF
TRDV2	TRDJ1	18	CASDGVLLGDTRTDKLIF
TRDV2	TRDJ1	19	CACDTATGGYAGQADKLIF
TRDV1	TRDJ1	18	CALGELLPGGGYTDKLIF
TRDV2	TRDJ1	19	CACDPILLGDKRSTDKLIF
TRDV2	TRDJ1	16	CACDTLGDRDTDKLIF
TRDV1	TRDJ1	19	CALGDLSTVGGFSNDKLIF
TRDV1	TRDJ1	14	CALGEPGPSGKLIF
TRDV2	TRDJ1	20	CACDPLVLGDTLRNTDKLIF
TRDV2	TRDJ1	16	CACDLLGDTRTDKLIF
TRDV1	TRDJ1	22	CALGPPPRLGDTLTPYTDKLIF
TRDV2	TRDJ1	19	CACDTVAGGYAKYTDKLIF
TRDV2	TRDJ1	18	CACERLKNAGDTPDKLIF
TRDV2	TRDJ1	22	CACDTVGGLGVGARSHTDKLIF
TRDV2	TRDJ1	18	CACDTDRGIRSGADKLIF
TRDV1	TRDJ1	22	CALGERKFPPGGPGAYTDKLIF
TRDV2	TRDJ3	18	CACDTAGVGTLDTRQMFF
TRDV2	TRDJ1	21	CACDTIATSGGPKQYTDKLIF
TRDV2	TRDJ1	21	CACDTVKAPVGGYRDTDKLIF
TRDV2	TRDJ1	15	CACDTVLGEPDKLIF
TRDV3	TRDJ1	15	CALSGGWDYTDKLIF
TRDV1	TRDJ1	14	CALGEPDWADKLIF
TRDV2	TRDJ1	20	CACDTLRPTHESLYTDKLIF